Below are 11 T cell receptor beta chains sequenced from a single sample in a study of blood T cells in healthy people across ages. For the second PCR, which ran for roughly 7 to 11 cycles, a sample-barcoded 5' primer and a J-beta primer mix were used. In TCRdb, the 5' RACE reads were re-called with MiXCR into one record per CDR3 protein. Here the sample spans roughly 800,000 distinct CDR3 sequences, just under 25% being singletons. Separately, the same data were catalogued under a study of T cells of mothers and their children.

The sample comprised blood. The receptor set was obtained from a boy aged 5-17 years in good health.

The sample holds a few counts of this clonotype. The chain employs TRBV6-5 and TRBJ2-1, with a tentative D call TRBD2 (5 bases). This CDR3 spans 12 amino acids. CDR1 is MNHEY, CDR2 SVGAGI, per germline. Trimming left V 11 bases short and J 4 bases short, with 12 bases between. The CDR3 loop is CAAKAGYNEQFF. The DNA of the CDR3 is TGTGCCGCCAAGGCGGGTTACAATGAGCAGTTCTTC.

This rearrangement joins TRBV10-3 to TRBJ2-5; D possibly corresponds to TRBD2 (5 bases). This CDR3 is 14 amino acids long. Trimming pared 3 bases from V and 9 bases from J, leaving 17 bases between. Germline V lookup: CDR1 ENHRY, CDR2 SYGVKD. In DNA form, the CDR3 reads TGTGCCATCAGTGAATCCTGGGGAGTTCGGGCCCAGTACTTC. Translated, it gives CAISESWGVRAQYF.

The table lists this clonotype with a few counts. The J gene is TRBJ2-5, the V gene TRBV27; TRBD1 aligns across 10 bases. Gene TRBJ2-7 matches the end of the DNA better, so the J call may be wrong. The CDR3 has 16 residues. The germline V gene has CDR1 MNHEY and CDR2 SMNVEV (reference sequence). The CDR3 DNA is TGTGCCAGCGCTGAGTACCTTGGACAGGGGGGAGACGAGCAGTACTTC. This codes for CASAEYLGQGGDEQYF.

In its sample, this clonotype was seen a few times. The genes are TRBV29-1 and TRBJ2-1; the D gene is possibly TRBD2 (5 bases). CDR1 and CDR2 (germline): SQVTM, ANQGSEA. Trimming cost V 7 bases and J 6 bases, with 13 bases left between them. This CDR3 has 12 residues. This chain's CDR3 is CSAGWSSNEQFF. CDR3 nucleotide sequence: TGCAGCGCGGGGTGGAGTTCCAATGAGCAGTTCTTC.

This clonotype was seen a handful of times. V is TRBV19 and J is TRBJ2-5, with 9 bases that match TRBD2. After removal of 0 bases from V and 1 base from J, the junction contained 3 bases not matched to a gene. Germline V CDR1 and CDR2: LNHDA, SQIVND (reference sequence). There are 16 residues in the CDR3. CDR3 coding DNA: TGTGCCAGTAGTATAGATCTAGCGGGGTCCCAAGAGACCCAGTACTTC. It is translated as CASSIDLAGSQETQYF.

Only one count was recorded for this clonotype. CDR3 residues: CSAILELVAGEQYF. The CDR3, as DNA: TGCAGTGCTATCTTGGAGCTAGTCGCAGGGGAGCAGTACTTC. V and J are TRBV20-1 and TRBJ2-7, with D possibly matching TRBD1 (5 bases). Trimming left V 4 bases short and J 7 bases short, with 20 bases between. The germline gives CDR1 DFQATT, CDR2 SNEGSKA (reference sequence). CDR3 length equals 14 residues.

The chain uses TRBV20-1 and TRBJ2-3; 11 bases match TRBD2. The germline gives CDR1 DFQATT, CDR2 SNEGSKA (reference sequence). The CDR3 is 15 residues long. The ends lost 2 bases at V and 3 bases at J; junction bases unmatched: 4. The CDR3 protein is CSARRLAGSTDTQYF. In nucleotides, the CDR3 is TGCAGTGCTAGAAGACTAGCGGGATCAACAGATACGCAGTATTTT.

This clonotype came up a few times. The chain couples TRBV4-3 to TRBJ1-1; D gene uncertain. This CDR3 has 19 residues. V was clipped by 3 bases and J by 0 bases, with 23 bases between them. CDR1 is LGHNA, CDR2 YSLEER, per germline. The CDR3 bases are TGCGCCAGCAGCCACCTAGGTATGGGCAGGAGTAATATGAACACTGAAGCTTTCTTT. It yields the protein CASSHLGMGRSNMNTEAFF.

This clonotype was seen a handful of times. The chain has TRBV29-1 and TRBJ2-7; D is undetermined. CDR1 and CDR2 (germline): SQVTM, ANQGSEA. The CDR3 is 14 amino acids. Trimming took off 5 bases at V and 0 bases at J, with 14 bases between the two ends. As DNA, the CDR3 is TGCAGCGTTCTGGGATGGAGAGCCTCCTACGAGCAGTACTTC. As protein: CSVLGWRASYEQYF.

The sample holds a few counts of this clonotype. The CDR3 sequence: CASSARQIGYGYTF. As DNA, the CDR3 is TGTGCCAGCAGCGCGAGACAGATTGGCTATGGCTACACCTTC. The chain recombines TRBV9 with TRBJ1-2, with D possibly TRBD1 on 5 matching bases. Germline-derived CDR1 and CDR2 are SGDLS and YYNGEE. V dropped 3 bases and J dropped 4 bases, with 13 bases sitting between them. The CDR3 is 14 amino acids.

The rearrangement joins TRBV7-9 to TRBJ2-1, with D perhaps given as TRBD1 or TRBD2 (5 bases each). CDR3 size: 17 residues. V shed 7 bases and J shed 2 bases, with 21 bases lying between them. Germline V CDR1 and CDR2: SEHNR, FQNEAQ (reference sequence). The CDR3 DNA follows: TGTGCCAGCACCCTCCTGAGAGGGGCGTCAACCTACAATGAGCAGTTCTTC. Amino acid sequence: CASTLLRGASTYNEQFF. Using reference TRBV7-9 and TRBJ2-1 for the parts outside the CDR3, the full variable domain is DTGVSQNPRHKITKRGQNVTFRCDPISEHNRLYWYRQTLGQGPEFLTYFQNEAQLEKSRLLSDRFSAERPKGSFSTLEIQRTEQGDSAMYLCASTLLRGASTYNEQFFGPGTRLTVL.